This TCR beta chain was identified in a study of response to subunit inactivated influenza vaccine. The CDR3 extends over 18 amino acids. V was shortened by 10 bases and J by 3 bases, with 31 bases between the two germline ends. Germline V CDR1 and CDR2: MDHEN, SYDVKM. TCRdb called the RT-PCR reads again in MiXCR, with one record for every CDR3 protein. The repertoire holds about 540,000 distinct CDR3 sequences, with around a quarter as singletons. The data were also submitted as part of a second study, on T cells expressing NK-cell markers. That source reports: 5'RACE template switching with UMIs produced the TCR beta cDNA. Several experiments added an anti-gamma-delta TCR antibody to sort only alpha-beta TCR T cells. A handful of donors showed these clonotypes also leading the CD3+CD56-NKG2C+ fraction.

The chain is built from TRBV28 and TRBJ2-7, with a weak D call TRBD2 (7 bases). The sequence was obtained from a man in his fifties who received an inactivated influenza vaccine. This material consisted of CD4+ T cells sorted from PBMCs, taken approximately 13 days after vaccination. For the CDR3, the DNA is TGTGCCACCAAGGGGGGGCTAGCCGGCCTAGTAAAAAACTACGAGCAGTACTTC. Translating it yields CATKGGLAGLVKNYEQYF.